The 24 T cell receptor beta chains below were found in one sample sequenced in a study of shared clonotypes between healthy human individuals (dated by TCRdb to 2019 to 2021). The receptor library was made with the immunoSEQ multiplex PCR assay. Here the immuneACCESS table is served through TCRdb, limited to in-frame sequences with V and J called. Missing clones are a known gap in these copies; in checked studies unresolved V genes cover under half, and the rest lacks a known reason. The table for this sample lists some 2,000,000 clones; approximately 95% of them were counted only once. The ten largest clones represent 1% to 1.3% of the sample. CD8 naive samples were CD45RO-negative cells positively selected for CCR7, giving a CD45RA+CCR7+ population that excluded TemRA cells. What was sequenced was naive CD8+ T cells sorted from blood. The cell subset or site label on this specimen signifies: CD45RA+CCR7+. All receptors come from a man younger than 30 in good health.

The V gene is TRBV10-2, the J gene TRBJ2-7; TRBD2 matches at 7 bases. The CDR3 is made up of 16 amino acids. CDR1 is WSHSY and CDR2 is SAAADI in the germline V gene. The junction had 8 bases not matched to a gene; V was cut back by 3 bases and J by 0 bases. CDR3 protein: CASSDLLATLSYEQYF. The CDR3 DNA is TGCGCCAGCAGTGACTTACTAGCGACCCTCTCCTACGAGCAGTACTTC.

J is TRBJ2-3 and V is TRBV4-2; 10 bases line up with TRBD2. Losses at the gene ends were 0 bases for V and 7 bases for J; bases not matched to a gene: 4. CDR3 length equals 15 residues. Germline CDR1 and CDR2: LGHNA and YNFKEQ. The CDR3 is CASSQDWTSGHTQYF. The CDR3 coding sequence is TGTGCCAGCAGCCAAGATTGGACTAGCGGACATACGCAGTATTTT.

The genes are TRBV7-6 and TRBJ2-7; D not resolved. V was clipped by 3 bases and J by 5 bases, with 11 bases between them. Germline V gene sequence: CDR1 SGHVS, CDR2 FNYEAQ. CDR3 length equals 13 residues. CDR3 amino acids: CASSFNSLDEQYF. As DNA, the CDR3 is TGTGCCAGCAGCTTCAACAGTCTTGACGAGCAGTACTTC.

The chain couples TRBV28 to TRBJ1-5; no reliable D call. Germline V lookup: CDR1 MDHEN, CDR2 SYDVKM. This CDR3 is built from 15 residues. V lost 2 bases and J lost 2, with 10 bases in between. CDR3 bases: TGTGCCAGCAGTTTAGTCGTGGTCGGCAATCAGCCCCAGCATTTT. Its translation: CASSLVVVGNQPQHF.

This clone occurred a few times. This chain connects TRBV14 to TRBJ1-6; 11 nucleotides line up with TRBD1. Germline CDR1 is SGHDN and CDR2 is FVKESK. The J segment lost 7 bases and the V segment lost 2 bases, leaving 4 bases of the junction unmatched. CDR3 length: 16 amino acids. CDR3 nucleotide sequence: TGTGCCAGCAGCCAAATGCGGACAGGGGGCAATTCACCCCTCCACTTT. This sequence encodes CASSQMRTGGNSPLHF.

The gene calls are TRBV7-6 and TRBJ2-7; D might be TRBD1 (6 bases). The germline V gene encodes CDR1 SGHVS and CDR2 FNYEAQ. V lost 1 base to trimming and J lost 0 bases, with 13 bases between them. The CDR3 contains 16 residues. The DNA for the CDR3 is TGTGCCAGCAGCTTAGAAACAGGGCCTTACTCCTACGAGCAGTACTTC. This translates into CASSLETGPYSYEQYF.

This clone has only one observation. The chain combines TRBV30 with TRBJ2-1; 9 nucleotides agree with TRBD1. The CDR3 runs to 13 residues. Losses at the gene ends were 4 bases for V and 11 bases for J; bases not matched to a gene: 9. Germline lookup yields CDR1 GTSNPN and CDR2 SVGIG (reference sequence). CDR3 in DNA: TGTGCCTGGACCTTGGGACAGGGATTAAAGCAGTTCTTC. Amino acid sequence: CAWTLGQGLKQFF.

The CDR3 loop is CASSLGTGYYEQYF. CDR3 bases: TGTGCCAGCAGCTTAGGCACAGGGTACTACGAGCAGTACTTC. The chain couples TRBV7-8 to TRBJ2-7; maybe TRBD1 (6 bases). CDR1 is SGHVS, CDR2 FQNEAQ, per germline. The length of the CDR3 is 14 residues. V lost 1 base, J lost 3 bases, and 10 bases lay in between.

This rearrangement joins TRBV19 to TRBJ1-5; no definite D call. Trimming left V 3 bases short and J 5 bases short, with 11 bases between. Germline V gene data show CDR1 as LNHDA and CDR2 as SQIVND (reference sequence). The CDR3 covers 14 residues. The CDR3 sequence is CASSIDSPYQPQHF. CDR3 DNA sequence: TGTGCCAGTAGTATTGATTCCCCTTATCAGCCCCAGCATTTT.

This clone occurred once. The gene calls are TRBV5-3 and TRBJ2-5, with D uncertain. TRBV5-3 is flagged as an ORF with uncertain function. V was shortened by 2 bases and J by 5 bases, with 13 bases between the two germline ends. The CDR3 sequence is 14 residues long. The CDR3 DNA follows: TGTGCCAGAAGCTTAGGCGGAGTAGGGGAGACCCAGTACTTC. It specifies CARSLGGVGETQYF.

This CDR3 is CASSDMEWGTDTQYF. The CDR3, as DNA: TGTGCCAGCAGTGATATGGAATGGGGCACAGATACGCAGTATTTT. V gene TRBV6-1 combines with J gene TRBJ2-3; D not certain. CDR1 MNHNS and CDR2 SASEGT come from the germline V gene. The CDR3 has 15 amino acids. Between the trimmed V and J ends, which lost 3 bases and 1 base, there was a span of 11 bases.

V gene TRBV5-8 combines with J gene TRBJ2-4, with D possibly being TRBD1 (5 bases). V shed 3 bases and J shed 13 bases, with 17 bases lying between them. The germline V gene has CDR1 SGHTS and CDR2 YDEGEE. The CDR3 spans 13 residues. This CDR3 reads CASSSVQGFRQYF. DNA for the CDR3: TGTGCCAGCAGCTCGGTCCAGGGATTCCGCCAGTACTTC.

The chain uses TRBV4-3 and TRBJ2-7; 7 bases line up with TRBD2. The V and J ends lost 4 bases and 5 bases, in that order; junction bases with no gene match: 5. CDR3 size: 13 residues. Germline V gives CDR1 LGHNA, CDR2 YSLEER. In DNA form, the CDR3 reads TGCGCCAGCAGCCCACAAGCGGGGCACGAGCAGTACTTC. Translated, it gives CASSPQAGHEQYF.

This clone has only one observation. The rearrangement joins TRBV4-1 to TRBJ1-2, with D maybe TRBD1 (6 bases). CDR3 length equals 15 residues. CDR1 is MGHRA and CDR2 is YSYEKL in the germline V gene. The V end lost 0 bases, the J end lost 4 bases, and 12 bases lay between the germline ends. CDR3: CASSQDPGGLYGYTF. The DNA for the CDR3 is TGCGCCAGCAGCCAAGATCCGGGGGGCCTCTATGGCTACACCTTC.

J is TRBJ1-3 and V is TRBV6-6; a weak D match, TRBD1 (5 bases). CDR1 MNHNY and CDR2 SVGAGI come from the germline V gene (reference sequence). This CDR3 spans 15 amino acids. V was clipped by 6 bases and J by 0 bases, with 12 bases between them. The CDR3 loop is CASRADRSSGNTIYF. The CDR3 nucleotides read TGTGCCAGCAGGGCAGACAGAAGCTCTGGAAACACCATATATTTT.

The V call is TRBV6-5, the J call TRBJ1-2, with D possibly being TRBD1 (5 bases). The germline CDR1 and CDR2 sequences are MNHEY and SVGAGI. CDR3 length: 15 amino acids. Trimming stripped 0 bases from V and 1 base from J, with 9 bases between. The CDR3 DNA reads TGTGCCAGCAGTTACTCTACAAGGGGTAACTATGGCTACACCTTC. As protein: CASSYSTRGNYGYTF.

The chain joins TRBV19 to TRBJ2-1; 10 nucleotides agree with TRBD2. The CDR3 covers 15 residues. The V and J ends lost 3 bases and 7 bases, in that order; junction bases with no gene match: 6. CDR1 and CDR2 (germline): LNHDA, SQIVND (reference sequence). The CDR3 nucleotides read TGTGCCAGTAGTATGGCGGGACTAGCGTCGAATGAGCAGTTCTTC. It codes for CASSMAGLASNEQFF.

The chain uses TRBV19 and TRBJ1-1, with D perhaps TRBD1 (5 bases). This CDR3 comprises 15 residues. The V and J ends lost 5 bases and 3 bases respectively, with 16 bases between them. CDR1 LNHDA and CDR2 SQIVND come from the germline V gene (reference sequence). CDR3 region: CASSVGPTGDTEAFF. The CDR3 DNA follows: TGTGCCAGTAGTGTGGGACCGACGGGGGACACTGAAGCTTTCTTT. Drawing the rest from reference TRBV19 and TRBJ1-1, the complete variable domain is DGGITQSPKYLFRKEGQNVTLSCEQNLNHDAMYWYRQDPGQGLRLIYYSQIVNDFQKGDIAEGYSVSREKKESFPLTVTSAQKNPTAFYLCASSVGPTGDTEAFFGQGTRLTVV.

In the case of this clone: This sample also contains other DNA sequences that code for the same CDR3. This CDR3 is CASSLGGEQYF. The CDR3, as DNA: TGCGCCAGCAGCTTGGGAGGGGAGCAGTACTTC. J is TRBJ2-7 and V is TRBV5-1; D is possibly TRBD2 (5 bases). Germline CDR1 SGHRS, CDR2 YFSETQ. V lost 0 bases and J 7 bases, leaving 5 bases between the germline ends. The CDR3 loop spans 11 amino acids.

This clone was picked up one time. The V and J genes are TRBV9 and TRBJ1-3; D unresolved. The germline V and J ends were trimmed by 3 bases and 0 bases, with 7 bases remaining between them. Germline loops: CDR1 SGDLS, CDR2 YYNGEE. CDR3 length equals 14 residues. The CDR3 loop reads CASSAGFSGNTIYF. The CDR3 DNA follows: TGTGCCAGCAGCGCCGGTTTCTCTGGAAACACCATATATTTT.

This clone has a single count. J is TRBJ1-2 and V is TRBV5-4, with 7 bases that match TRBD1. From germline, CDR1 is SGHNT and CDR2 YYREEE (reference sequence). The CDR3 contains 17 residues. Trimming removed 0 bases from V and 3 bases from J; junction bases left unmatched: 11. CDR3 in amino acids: CASSLAGQGGNDYGYTF. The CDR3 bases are TGTGCCAGCAGCTTGGCCGGCCAAGGGGGCAACGACTATGGCTACACCTTC.

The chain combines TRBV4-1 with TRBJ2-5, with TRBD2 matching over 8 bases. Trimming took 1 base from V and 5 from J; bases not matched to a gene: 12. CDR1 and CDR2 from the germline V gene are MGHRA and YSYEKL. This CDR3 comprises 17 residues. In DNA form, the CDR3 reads TGCGCCAGCAGCCAAGTCGCCAGCGGGGGTGTACGGGAGACCCAGTACTTC. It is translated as CASSQVASGGVRETQYF.

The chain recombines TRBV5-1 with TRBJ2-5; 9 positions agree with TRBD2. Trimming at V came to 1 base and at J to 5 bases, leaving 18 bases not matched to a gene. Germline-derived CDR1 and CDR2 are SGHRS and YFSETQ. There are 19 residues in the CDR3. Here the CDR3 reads CASSLSVLAGERGGETQYF. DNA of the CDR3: TGCGCCAGCAGCTTGAGTGTGTTAGCGGGAGAGCGAGGTGGGGAGACCCAGTACTTC.

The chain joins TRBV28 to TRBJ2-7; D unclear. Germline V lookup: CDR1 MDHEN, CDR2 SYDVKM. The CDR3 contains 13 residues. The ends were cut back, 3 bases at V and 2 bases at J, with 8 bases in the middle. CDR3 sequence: CASSFALTYEQYF. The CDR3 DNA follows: TGTGCCAGCAGTTTCGCTCTTACCTACGAGCAGTACTTC.